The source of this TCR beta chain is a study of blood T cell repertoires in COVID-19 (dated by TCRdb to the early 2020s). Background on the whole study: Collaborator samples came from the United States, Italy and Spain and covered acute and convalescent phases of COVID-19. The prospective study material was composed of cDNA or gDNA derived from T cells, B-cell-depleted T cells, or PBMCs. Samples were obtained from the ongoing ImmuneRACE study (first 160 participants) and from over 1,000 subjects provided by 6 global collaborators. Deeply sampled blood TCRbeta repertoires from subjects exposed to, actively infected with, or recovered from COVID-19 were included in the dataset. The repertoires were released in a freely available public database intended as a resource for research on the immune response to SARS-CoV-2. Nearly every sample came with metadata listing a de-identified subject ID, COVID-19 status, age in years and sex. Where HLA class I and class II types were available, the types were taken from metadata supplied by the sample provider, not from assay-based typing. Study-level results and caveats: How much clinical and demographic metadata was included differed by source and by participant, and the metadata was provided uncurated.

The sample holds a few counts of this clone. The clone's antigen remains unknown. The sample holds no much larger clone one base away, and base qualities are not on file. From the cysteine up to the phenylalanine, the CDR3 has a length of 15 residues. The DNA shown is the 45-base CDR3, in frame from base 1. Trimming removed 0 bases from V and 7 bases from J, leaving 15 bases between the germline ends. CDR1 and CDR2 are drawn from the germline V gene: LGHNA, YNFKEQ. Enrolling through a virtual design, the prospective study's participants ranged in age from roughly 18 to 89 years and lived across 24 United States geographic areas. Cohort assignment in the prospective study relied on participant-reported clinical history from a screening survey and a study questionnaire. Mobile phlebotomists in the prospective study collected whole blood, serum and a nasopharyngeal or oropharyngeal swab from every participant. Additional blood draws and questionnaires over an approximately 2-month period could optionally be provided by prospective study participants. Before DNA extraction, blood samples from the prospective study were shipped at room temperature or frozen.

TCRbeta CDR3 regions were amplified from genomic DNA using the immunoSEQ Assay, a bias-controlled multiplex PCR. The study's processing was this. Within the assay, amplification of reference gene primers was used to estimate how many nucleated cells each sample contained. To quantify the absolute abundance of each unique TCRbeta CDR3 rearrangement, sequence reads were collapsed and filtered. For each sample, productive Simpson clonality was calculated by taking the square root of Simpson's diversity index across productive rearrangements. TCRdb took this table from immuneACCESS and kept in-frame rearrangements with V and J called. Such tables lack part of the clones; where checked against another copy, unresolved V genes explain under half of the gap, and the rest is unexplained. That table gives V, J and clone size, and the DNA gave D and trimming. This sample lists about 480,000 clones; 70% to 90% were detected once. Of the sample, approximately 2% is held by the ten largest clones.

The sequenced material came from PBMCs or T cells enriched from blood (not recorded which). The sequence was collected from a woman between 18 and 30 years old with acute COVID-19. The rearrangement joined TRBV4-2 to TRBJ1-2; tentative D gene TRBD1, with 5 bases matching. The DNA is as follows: TGTGCCAGCAGCCAAGAGGGGGGTCTAGTCGGTGGCTACACCTTC. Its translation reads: CASSQEGGLVGGYTF.